The 21 T cell receptor beta chains reported below all come from one sample, sequenced in a study of cytomegalovirus exposure and HLA in healthy donors. It was with 60 Vbeta and 13 Jbeta primers that the PCR ran. Sequencing used immunoSEQ multiplex PCR; TCRdb keeps in-frame clones, though not all of them. The table lists roughly 180,000 clones, 75% to 85% of them singletons. Sequences were obtained from PBMCs. The receptors were sampled from a female donor in good health and CMV-seronegative.

In its sample, this clone was seen a few times. This chain connects TRBV4-1 to TRBJ2-3; 8 positions match TRBD2. This CDR3 has 18 residues. V dropped 4 bases and J dropped 2; count of bases not matched to a gene: 14. Germline CDR1 MGHRA, CDR2 YSYEKL. Written as DNA, the CDR3 is TGCGCCAGCAGCCGGAAGGTTTCGGGAGGGACTGACACAGATACGCAGTATTTT. It encodes CASSRKVSGGTDTDTQYF.

The V gene is TRBV29-1, the J gene TRBJ1-2; TRBD1 is a possible D gene (5 bases). Germline CDR1 reads SQVTM; CDR2 reads ANQGSEA. This CDR3 spans 12 amino acids. V lost 4 bases and J lost 8, with 14 bases in between. CDR3 sequence reads: CSVVSRAGGYTF. CDR3 nucleotides: TGCAGCGTTGTGTCCAGGGCTGGAGGCTACACCTTC. The whole variable domain, filled in from reference TRBV29-1 and TRBJ1-2, reads SAVISQKPSRDICQRGTSLTIQCQVDSQVTMMFWYRQQPGQSLTLIATANQGSEATYESGFVIDKFPISRPNLTFSTLTVSNMSPEDSSIYLCSVVSRAGGYTFGSGTRLTVV.

Only a few counts were recorded for this clone. V gene TRBV10-3 combines with J gene TRBJ1-2; the D gene is possibly TRBD1 (6 bases). Germline V gene sequence: CDR1 ENHRY, CDR2 SYGVKD. Trimming removed 5 bases from V and 2 bases from J, with 9 bases in between. The CDR3 is 13 amino acids. This chain's CDR3 is CAISRDRNYGYTF. In DNA form, the CDR3 reads TGTGCCATCAGTCGAGACAGGAACTATGGCTACACCTTC.

In its sample, this clone was seen once. The V and J genes are TRBV19 and TRBJ1-5; D gene ambiguous. Germline CDR1 is LNHDA and CDR2 is SQIVND (reference sequence). The CDR3 is 13 amino acids. V lost 5 bases and J 0 bases, leaving 5 bases between the germline ends. The CDR3 bases are TGTGCCAGTAGTGTCGGTAGCAATCAGCCCCAGCATTTT. Translated: CASSVGSNQPQHF.

V is TRBV7-2 and J is TRBJ2-7; a possible D gene is TRBD2 (5 bases). The ends were cut back, 0 bases at V and 5 bases at J, with 20 bases in the middle. The germline CDR1 and CDR2 sequences are SGHTA and FQGNSA. The CDR3 is 17 amino acids. CDR3 residues: CASSLAVYTDDYDEQYF. The DNA for the CDR3 is TGTGCCAGCAGCTTAGCAGTCTACACAGACGACTATGACGAGCAGTACTTC.

V usage is TRBV7-9 and J usage is TRBJ2-2, with 11 positions matching TRBD2. Germline trimming cut 9 bases from V and 7 bases from J; bases unmatched to any gene: 7. The CDR3 has 14 residues. Germline CDR1 SEHNR, CDR2 FQNEAQ (reference sequence). CDR3 residues: CAREGLAGSGELFF. Here the CDR3 DNA reads TGTGCCAGGGAAGGACTAGCGGGCAGCGGGGAGCTGTTTTTT. Full variable domain (remainder filled in from reference TRBV7-9 and TRBJ2-2): DTGVSQNPRHKITKRGQNVTFRCDPISEHNRLYWYRQTLGQGPEFLTYFQNEAQLEKSRLLSDRFSAERPKGSFSTLEIQRTEQGDSAMYLCAREGLAGSGELFFGEGSRLTVL.

This clone has only a few counts. The V gene is TRBV7-9, the J gene TRBJ1-1, with TRBD1 identical over 12 bases. The CDR3 is 17 amino acids. The junction had 13 bases not matched to a gene; V was cut back by 5 bases and J by 6 bases. Germline assignment: CDR1 SEHNR and CDR2 FQNEAQ (reference sequence). This CDR3 reads CASSTRPGQGAIAEAFF. Written as DNA, the CDR3 is TGTGCCAGCAGCACCAGGCCGGGACAGGGGGCGATCGCTGAAGCTTTCTTT.

The chain employs TRBV5-1 and TRBJ2-7, with 7 bases identical to TRBD2. The CDR3 has 15 amino acids. From germline, CDR1 is SGHRS and CDR2 YFSETQ. The ends lost 1 base at V and 5 bases at J; junction bases unmatched: 9. The CDR3: CASSLMGVRGDEQYF. In nucleotides, the CDR3 is TGCGCCAGCAGCTTGATGGGGGTCCGGGGGGACGAGCAGTACTTC. Variable domain in full (rest from reference TRBV5-1 and TRBJ2-7): KAGVTQTPRYLIKTRGQQVTLSCSPISGHRSVSWYQQTPGQGLQFLFEYFSETQRNKGNFPGRFSGRQFSNSRSEMNVSTLELGDSALYLCASSLMGVRGDEQYFGPGTRLTVT.

CDR3: CASSRGRARTGELFF. The CDR3 region has the DNA TGTGCCAGCAGCCGCGGGAGGGCCCGCACCGGGGAGCTGTTTTTT. The chain uses TRBV11-3 and TRBJ2-2, with TRBD2 identical over 9 bases. The J segment lost 4 bases and the V segment lost 5 bases, leaving 5 bases of the junction unmatched. The CDR3 runs 15 residues. From germline, CDR1 is SGHNT and CDR2 YENEEA. Together with reference TRBV11-3 and TRBJ2-2, the CDR3 gives the full variable domain: EAGVVQSPRYKIIEKKQPVAFWCNPISGHNTLYWYLQNLGQGPELLIRYENEEAVDDSQLPKDRFSAERLKGVDSTLKIQPAELGDSAVYLCASSRGRARTGELFFGEGSRLTVL.

The rearrangement uses TRBV5-4 and TRBJ2-3, with D perhaps matching TRBD1 (6 bases). The ends were cut back, 4 bases at V and 8 bases at J, with 26 bases in the middle. The germline V gene has CDR1 SGHNT and CDR2 YYREEE (reference sequence). The CDR3 length is 17 residues. The DNA for the CDR3 is TGTGCCAGCAGCCCGGCTGGGGGCAGGGCCTACCTTGGTACGCAGTATTTT. Translated, it gives CASSPAGGRAYLGTQYF. Based on the CDR3 plus reference TRBV5-4 and TRBJ2-3, the full variable domain is ETGVTQSPTHLIKTRGQQVTLRCSSQSGHNTVSWYQQALGQGPQFIFQYYREEENGRGNFPPRFSGLQFPNYSSELNVNALELDDSALYLCASSPAGGRAYLGTQYFGPGTRLTVL.

The V call is TRBV7-2, the J call TRBJ2-7; no clear D gene. The CDR3 spans 13 residues. V was pared by 0 bases and J by 5 bases, with 8 bases between. The germline gives CDR1 SGHTA, CDR2 FQGNSA. DNA for the CDR3: TGTGCCAGCAGCTTAGCGCGGATCCACGAGCAGTACTTC. Translation gives CASSLARIHEQYF.

The rearrangement joins TRBV5-4 to TRBJ1-1; TRBD1 agrees at 8 bases. Per the germline V gene, CDR1 is SGHNT and CDR2 is YYREEE (reference sequence). The ends lost 2 bases at V and 3 bases at J; junction bases unmatched: 6. The CDR3 sequence is 15 residues long. The CDR3 region is CASSFRGPRDTEAFF. CDR3 bases: TGTGCCAGCAGCTTCAGGGGGCCTCGGGACACTGAAGCTTTCTTT.

The V and J genes are TRBV6-1 and TRBJ2-7, with 9 bases fitting TRBD1. The germline gives CDR1 MNHNS, CDR2 SASEGT. Unmatched junction bases numbered 8, after V lost 7 bases and J lost 4 bases. The CDR3 has 14 amino acids. CDR3 protein: CASILGTGSYEQYF. The CDR3 DNA sequence: TGTGCCAGCATCCTAGGGACAGGGTCATACGAGCAGTACTTC.

The CDR3 DNA reads as TGTGCCAGCAGCCAGTCAGGGACAGGGGGTATGAACACTGAAGCTTTCTTT. This codes for CASSQSGTGGMNTEAFF. The V gene is TRBV4-2, the J gene TRBJ1-1; TRBD1 matches 11 bases. Germline V lookup: CDR1 LGHNA, CDR2 YNFKEQ. V shed 3 bases, J shed 0 bases, and the junction held 6 bases outside the gene matches. The CDR3 covers 17 residues.

The chain joins TRBV7-2 to TRBJ2-2; D remains unclear. Trimming cost V 10 bases and J 2 bases, with 14 bases left between them. The CDR3 is 14 amino acids. Germline V gives CDR1 SGHTA, CDR2 FQGNSA. The DNA for the CDR3 is TGTGCCACCGGTTCCGATAGAAACACCGGGGAGCTGTTTTTT. It specifies CATGSDRNTGELFF.

The V and J genes are TRBV6-5 and TRBJ1-2; D unresolved. The CDR3 contains 12 residues. Looked up from germline, CDR1 is MNHEY and CDR2 is SVGAGI. V was clipped by 5 bases and J by 5 bases, with 9 bases between them. The CDR3, as DNA: TGTGCCAGCAGTCGGGGTTCGTATGGCTACACCTTC. Translation gives CASSRGSYGYTF.

The chain employs TRBV7-3 and TRBJ2-7; D might be TRBD2 (6 bases). The V end was cut by 3 bases, the J end by 0 bases, with 15 bases between. The CDR3 totals 16 residues. Germline loops: CDR1 SGHTA, CDR2 FQGTGA. The CDR3 sequence is CASSLVGSGSSYEQYF. CDR3 in DNA: TGTGCCAGCAGCTTGGTGGGCTCCGGGAGCTCCTACGAGCAGTACTTC.

The gene calls are TRBV7-2 and TRBJ2-5, with 11 bases identical to TRBD2. The germline V gene has CDR1 SGHTA and CDR2 FQGNSA. This CDR3 comprises 16 residues. Trimming removed 2 bases from V and 5 bases from J; junction bases left unmatched: 7. The CDR3 nucleotides are TGTGCCAGCAGCTTATCTCTAGCGGGGGGAAGGGAGACCCAGTACTTC. It encodes CASSLSLAGGRETQYF.

This chain connects TRBV6-6 to TRBJ1-6; no definite D call. Germline CDR1 and CDR2: MNHNY and SVGAGI (reference sequence). The CDR3 is made up of 15 amino acids. V lost 7 bases to trimming and J lost 2 bases, with 12 bases between them. The CDR3 loop reads CASIFWRTYNSPLHF. The CDR3 DNA is TGTGCCAGCATTTTCTGGAGAACCTATAATTCACCCCTCCACTTT.

The chain employs TRBV7-2 and TRBJ2-5, with TRBD2 as a possible D gene (6 bases). V dropped 1 base and J dropped 4 bases, with 7 bases sitting between them. This CDR3 has 13 amino acids. CDR1 is SGHTA, CDR2 FQGNSA, per germline. CDR3 loop: CASSLGGVETQYF. For the CDR3, the DNA is TGTGCCAGCAGCTTAGGCGGGGTAGAGACCCAGTACTTC.

The chain links TRBV19 to TRBJ1-1, with 9 bases matching TRBD1. Germline CDR1 reads LNHDA; CDR2 reads SQIVND (reference sequence). The CDR3 consists of 17 residues. V dropped 3 bases and J dropped 2; count of bases not matched to a gene: 10. This chain's CDR3 is CASSMGVGTGLNTEAFF. The CDR3 nucleotides are TGTGCCAGTAGTATGGGGGTAGGGACAGGGTTAAACACTGAAGCTTTCTTT.